Below, 25 T cell receptor beta chains from the same sample are listed, as sequenced in a study of low-dose radiotherapy and immunotherapy resistance in tumors. Primers targeting TRAV and TRBV primed first-strand cDNA, covering alpha and beta chains. The authors amplified TCRs for about 20 PCR cycles with a constant-region primer and a V-primer adapter. TCRdb re-called the reads through MiXCR, storing one row per CDR3 protein. The data hold some 57,000 distinct CDR3 sequences, with 20% to 25% observed a single time. Stated time point: after trial treatment. The sample's treatment: LDRT plus nivolumab, ipilimumab, low-dose cyclophosphamide and aspirin (RACIN trial). The material was PBMCs, obtained after low-dose radiotherapy plus immunotherapy. Receptors originate from a male donor with prostate cancer.

Comment on this clonotype: This sequence is one base from a far larger clone and is likely a read error. The genes are TRBV27 and TRBJ2-6, with no clear D. Germline V lookup: CDR1 MNHEY, CDR2 SMNVEV (reference sequence). The CDR3 runs 18 residues. Trimming cost V 5 bases and J 4 bases, with 21 bases left between them. In nucleotides, the CDR3 is TGTGCCAGCAGTGAAGAGCTTTCTACGGGTGCCGGGGCCAACGTCCTGACTTTC. It translates to CASSEELSTGAGANVLTF.

The CDR3 nucleotides read TGTGCCAGCATGGGATTCGGGACATCGCTTCATGAGCAGTTCTTC. It encodes CASMGFGTSLHEQFF. This chain connects TRBV2 to TRBJ2-1, with D tentatively TRBD1 (6 bases). V shed 7 bases and J shed 8 bases, with 21 bases lying between them. This CDR3 is built from 15 residues. The V gene's germline CDR1 is SNHLY and CDR2 FYNNEI.

This clonotype was observed at least ten times. This chain links TRBV21-1 with TRBJ2-7; TRBD2, as called in the table, went unchecked against the DNA. TRBV21-1 is annotated as a pseudogene. CDR3 length equals 17 residues. The CDR3 loop reads CASSKASDSNLSYEQYF. In DNA, the CDR3 is TGTGCCAGCAGCAAAGCATCGGACTCGAACCTCAGTTACGAGCAGTACTTC.

Ten or more counts support this clonotype. This CDR3 reads CASRLQGTGNEQFF. As DNA, the CDR3 is TGTGCCAGCAGATTACAGGGAACTGGCAATGAGCAGTTCTTC. The chain couples TRBV6-6 to TRBJ2-1; D is perhaps TRBD1 (6 bases). V gave up 6 bases and J gave up 6 bases, with 15 bases separating them. Germline lookup yields CDR1 MNHNY and CDR2 SVGAGI (reference sequence). The CDR3 is 14 amino acids.

The chain carries TRBV27 and TRBJ1-1; 11 bases are shared with TRBD1. The CDR3 has 14 residues. The trim removed 6 bases at V and 7 bases at J, leaving 7 bases unmatched. From germline, CDR1 is MNHEY and CDR2 SMNVEV (reference sequence). The CDR3 DNA sequence: TGTGCCAGCAGATCCCGGGACAGGGGGGGTGAAGCTTTCTTT. Translating gives CASRSRDRGGEAFF.

This clonotype came up many times. The J gene is TRBJ2-2, the V gene TRBV12-3 or TRBV12-4; 9 bases are shared with TRBD1. V was clipped by 4 bases and J by 5 bases; unmatched bases: 5. This CDR3 region has 15 residues. CDR3 bases: TGTGCCAGCAGTTGGGGGACAGGGTGGACCGGGGAGCTGTTTTTT. Translated, it gives CASSWGTGWTGELFF.

A remark on this clonotype: A far larger clone is only one base removed, so a read error is likely. The J gene is TRBJ2-3, the V gene TRBV13; no reliable D call. The CDR3 runs 13 residues. From germline, CDR1 is PRHDT and CDR2 FYEKMQ (reference sequence). CDR3 sequence (DNA): TGTGCCAGCTGCTTCCGACTGGAAGATACGCAGTATTTT. It codes for CASCFRLEDTQYF. Drawing the rest from reference TRBV13 and TRBJ2-3, the complete variable domain is AAGVIQSPRHLIKEKRETATLKCYPIPRHDTVYWYQQGPGQDPQFLISFYEKMQSDKGSIPDRFSAQQFSDYHSELNMSSLELGDSALYFCASCFRLEDTQYFGPGTRLTVL.

This clonotype was counted ten times or more. V gene TRBV23-1 combines with J gene TRBJ2-7; 10 bases align to TRBD1. TRBV23-1 is classed as an ORF, of uncertain function. Losses at the gene ends were 4 bases for V and 3 bases for J; bases not matched to a gene: 9. The CDR3 contains 16 residues. The CDR3 is CASSRRTGGIVYEQYF. As DNA, the CDR3 is TGCGCCAGCAGTCGAAGGACAGGGGGTATAGTCTACGAGCAGTACTTC.

V and J are TRBV4-3 and TRBJ1-1; D perhaps matches TRBD1 (6 bases). Germline lookup yields CDR1 LGHNA and CDR2 YSLEER. Trimming removed 0 bases from V and 4 bases from J, with 9 bases in between. This CDR3 comprises 14 residues. The CDR3: CASSQEQGSTEAFF. The CDR3 DNA reads TGCGCCAGCAGCCAAGAGCAGGGGAGCACTGAAGCTTTCTTT.

Ten or more counts support this clonotype. This sequence joins TRBV13 and TRBJ2-5; TRBD2 agrees at 9 bases. The V gene's germline CDR1 is PRHDT and CDR2 FYEKMQ (reference sequence). The length of the CDR3 is 15 residues. V was clipped by 5 bases and J by 5 bases; unmatched bases: 9. The CDR3 bases are TGTGCCAGCAGCGGCCTAGCGGGGCGCTCGGAGACCCAGTACTTC. Encoded protein: CASSGLAGRSETQYF.

This clonotype was picked up many times. The chain links TRBV7-9 to TRBJ2-3, with 8 bases aligning to TRBD1. Germline CDR1 reads SEHNR; CDR2 reads FQNEAQ (reference sequence). With V trimmed by 5 bases and J by 3 bases, 7 bases remained unmatched. This CDR3 spans 15 amino acids. CDR3 in amino acids: CASSTGQGRTDTQYF. DNA for the CDR3: TGTGCCAGCAGCACCGGACAGGGAAGGACAGATACGCAGTATTTT. The variable domain in full, completed from reference TRBV7-9 and TRBJ2-3, reads DTGVSQNPRHKITKRGQNVTFRCDPISEHNRLYWYRQTLGQGPEFLTYFQNEAQLEKSRLLSDRFSAERPKGSFSTLEIQRTEQGDSAMYLCASSTGQGRTDTQYFGPGTRLTVL.

Details on this clonotype: Given a much more abundant clone one base away, this may be a read error. V usage is TRBV5-5 and J usage is TRBJ1-1; D is undetermined. In germline, CDR1 is SGHKS, CDR2 YYEKEE (reference sequence). CDR3 length equals 12 residues. V dropped 4 bases and J dropped 3 bases, with 7 bases sitting between them. The CDR3 DNA is TGTGCCAGCAGCCGAGGGTACACTGAAGCTTTCTTT. As protein: CASSRGYTEAFF.

This clonotype was seen many times. The chain employs TRBV9 and TRBJ2-4; D is unclear. Germline lookup yields CDR1 SGDLS and CDR2 YYNGEE. V was shortened by 0 bases and J by 1 base, with 8 bases between the two germline ends. This CDR3 is 15 amino acids long. Here the CDR3 DNA reads TGTGCCAGCAGCGTAGCTGGAGCGGCCAAAAACATTCAGTACTTC. Protein sequence: CASSVAGAAKNIQYF. The full variable domain, with the rest looked up from reference TRBV9 and TRBJ2-4, is DSGVTQTPKHLITATGQRVTLRCSPRSGDLSVYWYQQSLDQGLQFLIQYYNGEERAKGNILERFSAQQFPDLHSELNLSSLELGDSALYFCASSVAGAAKNIQYFGAGTRLSVL.

This clonotype has a count of ten or more. This sequence joins TRBV28 and TRBJ2-4; 13 nucleotides match TRBD2. The junction had 12 bases not matched to a gene; V was cut back by 8 bases and J by 8 bases. CDR1 MDHEN and CDR2 SYDVKM come from the germline V gene. The CDR3 sequence is 16 residues long. CDR3 coding DNA: TGTGCCAGCGGCCGAAGACTAGCGGGAGGAGAGGACATTCAGTACTTC. This sequence encodes CASGRRLAGGEDIQYF.

This clonotype was detected only a few times. The chain couples TRBV7-8 to TRBJ1-2; D gene ambiguous. Germline V CDR1 and CDR2: SGHVS, FQNEAQ. This CDR3 is 12 amino acids long. Trimming shortened V by 8 bases and J by 2 bases, and 9 bases separated the two germline ends. The DNA of the CDR3 is TGTGCCAGCGCAGAGAGGAACTATGGCTACACCTTC. It codes for CASAERNYGYTF.

This clonotype was detected many times. The chain uses TRBV19 and TRBJ2-1; 7 nucleotides align to TRBD1. Germline CDR1 LNHDA, CDR2 SQIVND (reference sequence). V shed 0 bases, J shed 9 bases, and the junction held 8 bases outside the gene matches. The CDR3 sequence is 15 residues long. The CDR3 loop is CASSIEGVGGGEQFF. CDR3 sequence (DNA): TGTGCCAGTAGTATAGAAGGCGTAGGGGGCGGTGAGCAGTTCTTC.

By share, this clonotype ranks as medium-sized. This chain connects TRBV5-1 to TRBJ2-1, with TRBD2 matching 9 bases. This CDR3 contains 16 residues. Trimming removed 3 bases from V and 3 bases from J; junction bases left unmatched: 7. Germline CDR1 SGHRS, CDR2 YFSETQ. For the CDR3, the DNA is TGCGCCAGCAGCTCAACTAGCGGGTTAGTCTACAATGAGCAGTTCTTC. Translation gives CASSSTSGLVYNEQFF.

This clonotype was counted ten times or more. The chain uses TRBV20-1 and TRBJ2-7, with D maybe TRBD2 (6 bases). The CDR3 is 17 residues long. CDR1 DFQATT and CDR2 SNEGSKA come from the germline V gene (reference sequence). V lost 3 bases and J lost 0, with 21 bases in between. CDR3 DNA sequence: TGCAGTGCTAGTTCACCCTCCGGGACTCGCAGCTCCTACGAGCAGTACTTC. This encodes CSASSPSGTRSSYEQYF.

Many counts were recorded for this clonotype. The chain is built from TRBV4-1 and TRBJ2-1, with 10 positions matching TRBD2. Germline trimming cut 0 bases from V and 8 bases from J; bases unmatched to any gene: 13. Per germline, CDR1 MGHRA and CDR2 YSYEKL. The CDR3 length is 18 residues. CDR3 in amino acids: CASSQEQGRLAGGDEQFF. CDR3 nucleotide sequence: TGCGCCAGCAGCCAAGAGCAGGGGAGACTAGCGGGTGGAGATGAGCAGTTCTTC.

Ten or more counts support this clonotype. The chain couples TRBV6-2 or TRBV6-3 to TRBJ1-1; 7 nucleotides line up with TRBD1. Germline V CDR1 and CDR2: MNHEY, SVGEGT. This CDR3 has 12 residues. The junction had 2 bases not matched to a gene; V was cut back by 5 bases and J by 5 bases. CDR3 sequence reads: CASSKDRTEAFF. DNA for the CDR3: TGTGCCAGCAGTAAGGACAGGACTGAAGCTTTCTTT.

The rearrangement links TRBV20-1 to TRBJ2-1; perhaps TRBD1 as D (6 bases). Germline loops: CDR1 DFQATT, CDR2 SNEGSKA (reference sequence). Trimming shortened V by 4 bases and J by 0 bases, and 10 bases separated the two germline ends. The CDR3 consists of 14 residues. This CDR3 reads CSATGTSSYNEQFF. In nucleotides, the CDR3 is TGCAGTGCTACCGGGACAAGCTCCTACAATGAGCAGTTCTTC.

On this clonotype itself: A far larger clone is off by one base, so a read error is likely. This rearrangement joins TRBV11-3 to TRBJ2-1, with TRBD2 matching over 10 bases. Trimming took 0 bases from V and 5 from J; bases not matched to a gene: 1. Per germline, CDR1 SGHNT and CDR2 YENEEA. The CDR3 extends over 15 amino acids. The CDR3 protein is CASSLDTSGDNEQFF. The CDR3 DNA follows: TGTGCCAGCAGCTTAGACACTAGCGGGGACAATGAGCAGTTCTTC.

A word on this clonotype: A clone one base away is much larger, so this may be a read error. The genes are TRBV7-9 and TRBJ2-1; TRBD2 matches 10 bases. The CDR3 has 17 amino acids. J gave up 4 bases and V 7 bases, and 13 bases lay outside the gene matches. Looked up from germline, CDR1 is SEHNR and CDR2 is FQNEAQ (reference sequence). Written as DNA, the CDR3 is TGTGCCAGCATCAGCATGAGCGGGAGGGCTTCGTACAATGAGCAGTTCTTC. Amino acid sequence: CASISMSGRASYNEQFF.

The sample holds many counts of this clonotype. The rearrangement links TRBV4-3 to TRBJ2-1; TRBD2 is a possible D gene (6 bases). The germline gives CDR1 LGHNA, CDR2 YSLEER. V was trimmed by 5 bases and J by 8 bases, leaving 19 bases between them. The CDR3 is 15 residues long. The CDR3 sequence: CASSVGTWGDDEQFF. CDR3 bases: TGCGCCAGCAGCGTAGGAACGTGGGGGGATGATGAGCAGTTCTTC.

This clonotype was picked up many times. The chain links TRBV28 to TRBJ1-4, with a possible D match to TRBD1 (6 bases). Deletions cut 7 bases from V and 1 base from J, with 16 bases between. Looked up from germline, CDR1 is MDHEN and CDR2 is SYDVKM. This CDR3 contains 16 residues. CDR3 loop: CASNTQGVVTNEKLFF. The DNA for the CDR3 is TGTGCCAGCAACACACAGGGAGTCGTAACTAATGAAAAACTGTTTTTT.